These 19 T cell receptor beta chains were sequenced from one sample in a study of blood T cells in healthy people across ages (dated by TCRdb to about 2015). To prepare the library, 5' RACE was applied. The run used an Illumina HiSeq 2500. A second PCR of about 6 to 11 cycles was run with a J-beta primer mix and a sample-barcoded 5' primer. TCRdb trimmed the raw reads at Q25, called clones with MiXCR and kept productive beta chains. Merged by CDR3 protein, the rows form single entries marked with the most common genes and DNA. In this sample the table shows 780,000 or so distinct CDR3 sequences, 20% to 25% of which occur a single time. Of the sample, approximately 4% is held by the ten largest clones. These data also formed part of another study, on T cells of mothers and their children.

The sample consisted of blood. These receptors all come from a boy under 18 in good health.

The chain uses TRBV29-1 and TRBJ2-5, with D unclear. TRBJ2-1 matches the DNA end more closely, so the J call is doubtful. Germline V gives CDR1 SQVTM, CDR2 ANQGSEA. The CDR3 extends over 14 amino acids. For the CDR3, the DNA is TGCAGCGTGCCTGTTAGACTGGACTACAATGAGCAGTTCTTC. This codes for CSVPVRLDYNEQFF.

At least ten counts were recorded for this clonotype. V and J are TRBV12-3 or TRBV12-4 and TRBJ2-7, with 8 positions matching TRBD1. Trimming at V came to 7 bases and at J to 3 bases, leaving 8 bases not matched to a gene. The CDR3 length is 14 residues. The CDR3 DNA is TGTGCCAGCATGCAGTGGACAGGGAACTACGAGCAGTACTTC. It yields the protein CASMQWTGNYEQYF.

The table lists this clonotype with a few counts. The chain uses TRBV5-6 and TRBJ2-2; TRBD2 matches at 9 bases. Looked up from germline, CDR1 is SGHDT and CDR2 is YYEEEE. The J segment lost 4 bases and the V segment lost 1 base, leaving 5 bases of the junction unmatched. This CDR3 region has 16 residues. CDR3 DNA sequence: TGTGCCAGCAGCTTGCACCTAGCGGGGAGCACCGGGGAGCTGTTTTTT. The encoded protein is CASSLHLAGSTGELFF.

The chain couples TRBV7-2 to TRBJ2-5; D is ambiguous. This CDR3 is built from 14 residues. V was clipped by 6 bases and J by 4 bases, with 15 bases between them. Germline-derived CDR1 and CDR2 are SGHTA and FQGNSA. The CDR3 sequence: CASRPAVMRETQYF. In DNA form, the CDR3 reads TGTGCCAGCAGGCCAGCCGTAATGCGAGAGACCCAGTACTTC.

The V call is TRBV11-2, the J call TRBJ1-6; D is uncertain. V lost 5 bases, J lost 9 bases, and 11 bases lay in between. CDR1 and CDR2 from the germline V gene are SGHAT and FQNNGV. CDR3 length: 13 residues. The CDR3 region has the DNA TGTGCCAGCAGCCATCACAGCCTTTCACCCCTCCACTTT. Its translation is CASSHHSLSPLHF.

This chain links TRBV7-2 with TRBJ2-5; 8 positions match TRBD1. CDR3 size: 14 residues. The germline gives CDR1 SGHTA, CDR2 FQGNSA. V lost 5 bases and J lost 1; bases outside the gene matches: 3. The CDR3 DNA reads TGTGCCAGCAGCGCCGGACAGGGCCAAGAGACCCAGTACTTC. Amino acids: CASSAGQGQETQYF.

V is TRBV20-1 and J is TRBJ1-4; 9 bases are shared with TRBD1. V shed 3 bases, J shed 6 bases, and the junction held 5 bases outside the gene matches. The germline V gene has CDR1 DFQATT and CDR2 SNEGSKA (reference sequence). This CDR3 is built from 14 residues. The CDR3 nucleotides are TGCAGTGCTAGCCGGGACAGGGTTCATGAAAAACTGTTTTTT. This encodes CSASRDRVHEKLFF.

This clonotype was counted once. At one boundary the junction diverges from the germline segment, which might be a read error. This chain joins TRBV28 and TRBJ1-2; TRBD1 might be the D (6 bases). The CDR3 contains 13 residues. Germline values: CDR1 MDHEN, CDR2 SYDVKM. The CDR3 is CAIRPGQNYGYTF. The CDR3 nucleotides are TGTGCCATCAGGCCGGGACAAAACTATGGCTATACCTTC.

A few counts support this clonotype. The gene calls are TRBV6-1 and TRBJ1-3; possibly TRBD1 for D (5 bases). The CDR3 loop spans 19 amino acids. CDR1 is MNHNS and CDR2 is SASEGT in the germline V gene. Trimming took 7 bases from V and 1 from J, leaving 26 bases between them. This CDR3 reads CASTPRGPEEDLSGNTIYF. The CDR3 DNA is TGTGCCAGCACCCCCCGGGGACCCGAGGAGGACCTATCTGGAAACACCATATATTTT.

This clonotype was recorded at least ten times. The genes are TRBV2 and TRBJ2-7; TRBD2 matches 8 bases. Germline trimming cut 5 bases from V and 3 bases from J; bases unmatched to any gene: 6. The germline V gene encodes CDR1 SNHLY and CDR2 FYNNEI. The CDR3 runs to 14 residues. The CDR3 sequence is CASSSGRNDYEQYF. The CDR3 nucleotides are TGTGCCAGCAGTAGCGGGAGAAATGACTACGAGCAGTACTTC.

V usage is TRBV20-1 and J usage is TRBJ2-1; D is unclear. The CDR3 has 12 amino acids. Germline CDR1 is DFQATT and CDR2 is SNEGSKA (reference sequence). V was cut by 6 bases and J by 6 bases, with 12 bases left in between. CDR3 nucleotides: TGCAGTGCCCCCCTACAAATCAATGAGCAGTTCTTC. Protein sequence: CSAPLQINEQFF.

V and J are TRBV7-3 and TRBJ2-1, with 9 bases that match TRBD2. This CDR3 spans 15 amino acids. The germline gives CDR1 SGHTA, CDR2 FQGTGA. The V and J ends lost 5 bases and 2 bases, in that order; junction bases with no gene match: 4. The CDR3 DNA sequence: TGTGCCAGCAGCCCTTCTAGCGGGGCCTACAATGAGCAGTTCTTC. Translation gives CASSPSSGAYNEQFF.

This clonotype was counted only a few times. The CDR3 loop reads CASSDNAGSSYNEQFF. CDR3 coding DNA: TGCGCCAGCAGCGACAACGCCGGGAGCTCCTACAATGAGCAGTTCTTC. This chain joins TRBV4-3 and TRBJ2-1; D is perhaps TRBD2 (6 bases). The CDR3 length is 16 residues. Germline V gene sequence: CDR1 LGHNA, CDR2 YSLEER. The ends were cut back, 5 bases at V and 0 bases at J, with 14 bases in the middle.

This rearrangement joins TRBV5-5 to TRBJ2-3; 12 bases map to TRBD2. This CDR3 is 17 amino acids long. Germline assignment: CDR1 SGHKS and CDR2 YYEKEE (reference sequence). Trimming cost V 4 bases and J 6 bases; bases outside gene matches: 12. This CDR3 is CASSLNPGLAGSDTQYF. CDR3 bases: TGTGCCAGCAGCCTCAACCCTGGACTAGCGGGATCTGATACGCAGTATTTT.

CDR3 residues: CASSLGGTTDEQYF. Written as DNA, the CDR3 is TGCGCCAGCAGCTTGGGGGGGACAACCGACGAGCAGTACTTC. The chain couples TRBV5-1 to TRBJ2-7; a weak D match, TRBD1 (6 bases). The CDR3 runs 14 residues. Trimming took off 0 bases at V and 5 bases at J, with 12 bases between the two ends. CDR1 is SGHRS, CDR2 YFSETQ, per germline. The variable domain in full, with the rest retrieved from reference TRBV5-1 and TRBJ2-7, is KAGVTQTPRYLIKTRGQQVTLSCSPISGHRSVSWYQQTPGQGLQFLFEYFSETQRNKGNFPGRFSGRQFSNSRSEMNVSTLELGDSALYLCASSLGGTTDEQYFGPGTRLTVT.

V is TRBV20-1 and J is TRBJ1-4; possibly TRBD1 for D (5 bases). The V gene lost 2 bases and the J gene lost 5 bases, with 18 bases spanning the gap. There are 16 residues in the CDR3. CDR1 and CDR2 (germline): DFQATT, SNEGSKA (reference sequence). The CDR3 region is CSARKRLGGWNEKLFF. CDR3 DNA: TGCAGTGCTAGAAAGAGGTTGGGGGGATGGAATGAAAAACTGTTTTTT.

V and J are TRBV15 and TRBJ2-7; D perhaps matches TRBD1 (5 bases). Germline CDR1 reads LNHNV; CDR2 reads YYDKDF (reference sequence). The V end lost 0 bases, the J end lost 3 bases, and 6 bases lay between the germline ends. This CDR3 contains 13 residues. The CDR3 coding sequence is TGTGCCACCAGCAGAGACAGGGACTACGAGCAGTACTTC. This translates into CATSRDRDYEQYF.

The chain combines TRBV7-2 with TRBJ1-4; D might be TRBD1 (5 bases). The ends were cut back, 4 bases at V and 1 base at J, with 7 bases in the middle. CDR3 length: 14 amino acids. From germline, CDR1 is SGHTA and CDR2 FQGNSA. The CDR3 loop is CASSYTGTNEKLFF. DNA of the CDR3: TGTGCCAGCAGCTATACAGGAACTAATGAAAAACTGTTTTTT.

This rearrangement joins TRBV11-2 to TRBJ1-1; D may be TRBD1 (6 bases). Germline assignment: CDR1 SGHAT and CDR2 FQNNGV. The V end lost 3 bases, the J end lost 1 base, and 12 bases lay between the germline ends. This CDR3 region has 15 residues. The CDR3 sequence: CASSLLQGGNTEAFF. The CDR3 DNA reads TGTGCCAGCAGCTTGTTACAGGGCGGGAACACTGAAGCTTTCTTT.